A selection of T cell receptor beta chains follows, all from one sample in a study of T cell responses to AZD1222 COVID-19 vaccine. Some clones are missing from TCRdb's copy, which holds only in-frame ones; the method was immunoSEQ multiplex PCR. This table holds about 100,000 clones, around 87% found once. Sequencing used peripheral blood, obtained on day 0 of MenACWY control vaccination. The receptors stem from an adult in good health. Both conserved end residues are part of each CDR3. D genes are given only for firm matches. Expanded clones get a size class; other rows say once, few or many, or leave the size out.

size	length	V	J	D	CDR3	DNA
NA	15	TRBV24-1	TRBJ1-5	TRBD1	CATSDVGTGAQPQHF	TGTGCCACCAGTGATGTTGGGACAGGGGCTCAGCCCCAGCATTTT
NA	15	TRBV18	TRBJ1-5	NA	CASSYSQGGFQPQHF	TGTGCCAGCTCCTACAGTCAGGGAGGGTTTCAGCCCCAGCATTTT
few	13	TRBV7-9	TRBJ2-1	NA	CASSWDSNNEQFF	TGTGCCAGCAGCTGGGACTCTAACAATGAGCAGTTCTTC
NA	16	TRBV4-2	TRBJ1-5	NA	CASSQGTGGLDQPQHF	TGTGCCAGCAGCCAGGGAACGGGGGGGCTTGATCAGCCCCAGCATTTT
NA	16	TRBV18	TRBJ2-2	TRBD1	CASSIMDRGLTGELFF	TGTGCCAGCTCCATTATGGACAGGGGGCTCACCGGGGAGCTGTTTTTT
once	14	TRBV5-1	TRBJ2-7	TRBD1	CASSSTGGGYEQYF	TGCGCCAGCAGCTCGACAGGGGGTGGATACGAGCAGTACTTC
NA	19	TRBV9	TRBJ2-5	NA	CASSTRRGPTASTQETQYF	TGTGCCAGCAGCACCCGACGAGGGCCGACAGCCTCAACACAAGAGACCCAGTACTTC
NA	15	TRBV6-1	TRBJ1-5	NA	CASSQSAGRDQPQHF	TGTGCCAGCAGCCAATCCGCCGGGAGGGATCAGCCCCAGCATTTT
NA	13	TRBV4-3	TRBJ1-2	NA	CASSQGGVLGYTF	TGCGCCAGCAGCCAGGGAGGGGTTCTTGGCTACACCTTC
NA	15	TRBV5-6	TRBJ1-1	NA	CASSFPTQFGTEAFF	TGTGCCAGCAGCTTCCCCACACAATTTGGGACTGAAGCTTTCTTT
NA	15	TRBV25-1	TRBJ2-3	NA	CASSGIAVGADTQYF	TGTGCCAGCAGTGGGATCGCAGTTGGGGCAGATACGCAGTATTTT
NA	15	TRBV2	TRBJ2-1	NA	CASSEVGFSPDEQFF	TGTGCCAGCAGTGAAGTGGGCTTCTCCCCGGATGAGCAGTTCTTC
few	15	TRBV11-2	TRBJ2-7	NA	CASSPSWRLATEQYF	TGTGCCAGCAGCCCAAGCTGGAGACTCGCTACCGAGCAGTACTTC
NA	13	TRBV6-5	TRBJ1-2	NA	CASSTGTGDGYTF	TGTGCCAGCAGTACCGGGACTGGAGATGGCTACACCTTC
NA	13	TRBV2	TRBJ1-5	TRBD1	CASSRDSNQPQHF	TGTGCCAGCAGTAGGGACAGTAATCAGCCCCAGCATTTT
NA	16	TRBV19	TRBJ2-1	TRBD2	CASSSLAGSGYNEQFF	TGTGCCAGTAGTAGTCTAGCGGGCTCGGGGTACAATGAGCAGTTCTTC
NA	15	TRBV4-1	TRBJ2-3	TRBD1	CASSRDRGGADTQYF	TGCGCCAGCAGCCGGGACAGGGGCGGGGCAGATACGCAGTATTTT
once	13	TRBV25-1	TRBJ1-1	NA	CASSPFQGTFAFF	TGTGCCAGCAGCCCATTCCAGGGGACTTTTGCTTTCTTT
NA	14	TRBV5-1	TRBJ1-1	NA	CASSTGSVGTEAFF	TGCGCCAGCAGCACGGGGTCGGTGGGGACTGAAGCTTTCTTT
NA	14	TRBV5-4	TRBJ2-2	NA	CASSPKGETGELFF	TGTGCCAGCAGCCCCAAGGGAGAAACCGGGGAGCTGTTTTTT
NA	11	TRBV10-3	TRBJ1-2	NA	CAISVDYGYTF	TGTGCCATCAGTGTGGACTATGGCTACACCTTC
NA	15	TRBV7-9	TRBJ2-1	TRBD1	CASSLGQGDYNEQFF	TGTGCCAGCAGCTTAGGGCAGGGGGATTACAATGAGCAGTTCTTC
NA	14	TRBV7-2	TRBJ2-3	TRBD1	CASKRQGSTDTQYF	TGTGCCAGCAAACGACAGGGAAGCACAGATACGCAGTATTTT
NA	13	TRBV5-1	TRBJ1-1	NA	CASRWGIDTEAFF	TGCGCCAGCAGATGGGGGATAGATACTGAAGCTTTCTTT
NA	14	TRBV6-5	TRBJ1-2	NA	CASRTYRDLKGYTF	TGTGCCAGCAGAACCTACAGGGATCTAAAGGGCTACACCTTC
NA	17	TRBV9	TRBJ1-4	TRBD1	CASSGRGQGGTNEKLFF	TGTGCCAGCAGCGGGAGGGGACAGGGAGGAACTAATGAAAAACTGTTTTTT
NA	17	TRBV5-4	TRBJ2-5	TRBD2	CASSIGGLAGPQETQYF	TGTGCCAGCAGCATTGGTGGACTAGCGGGACCACAAGAGACCCAGTACTTC
NA	15	TRBV10-3	TRBJ1-4	TRBD1	CAISEQGADNEKLFF	TGTGCCATCAGTGAGCAGGGGGCAGATAATGAAAAACTGTTTTTT
NA	14	TRBV30	TRBJ1-5	NA	CAWRGDRVDQPQHF	TGTGCCTGGAGAGGGGACCGCGTTGATCAGCCCCAGCATTTT